The entry below gives a single T cell receptor beta chain sequence along with its context. Antigen specificity is unknown. Germline and junction disagree at one end, which may indicate a read error. This sample was included in a study of cytomegalovirus exposure and HLA in healthy donors. General study results and limits: TCR beta sequences reportedly predicted most subjects' HLA-A and HLA-B alleles accurately. The later analysis indicated that the majority of CMV-associated TCR beta chains appeared HLA-restricted. In a later analysis, compared with equally common non-associated chains, HLA-associated beta chains were more expanded.

This PCR relied on a set of 60 Vbeta primers and 13 Jbeta primers. Assay: immunoSEQ multiplex PCR; the TCRdb copy retains only in-frame clones and omits some. Of roughly 150,000 clones listed, roughly 80% are singletons. There are 16 residues in the CDR3. Germline-derived CDR1 and CDR2 are SEHNR and FQNEAQ (reference sequence). The specimen was PBMCs. The chain is built from TRBV7-9 and TRBJ1-2; D not certain. The sequence came from a woman aged 40 to 50 in good health and CMV-seronegative. CDR3 DNA sequence: TGTTCCAGCAGCTTAGCTTTTGAGTTGGCAGGAAGCGGCTACACCTTC. Its translation: CSSSLAFELAGSGYTF. Using reference TRBV7-9 and TRBJ1-2 for the parts outside the CDR3, the full variable domain is DTGVSQNPRHKITKRGQNVTFRCDPISEHNRLYWYRQTLGQGPEFLTYFQNEAQLEKSRLLSDRFSAERPKGSFSTLEIQRTEQGDSAMYLCSSSLAFELAGSGYTFGSGTRLTVV.